A single sample is the source of the 10 T cell receptor beta chains below, sequenced in a study of CD8 T cells in cerebrospinal fluid in Alzheimer's disease (dated by TCRdb to 2020 to 2022). Libraries were constructed by 10x single-cell sequencing. Sequencing was carried out with a NextSeq 550. The reads went through TCRdb reprocessing, and each CDR3 protein sequence gets one entry with no DNA. This sample's records show 800 to 1,200 distinct CDR3 sequences. The ten largest make up 15% to 20% of the sample. Sequencing was carried out using cerebrospinal fluid. The receptor source for this set is a human donor in good health.

This clonotype counts as large by frequency. V is TRBV7-8 and J is TRBJ2-7; with no DNA, the TCRdb D assignment of TRBD1 cannot be verified. CDR3 length: 14 residues. Germline loops: CDR1 SGHVS, CDR2 FQNEAQ. The CDR3 protein is CASSSEMTDYEQYF.

Considering frequency, this clonotype is medium-sized. The V gene is TRBV11-2, the J gene TRBJ1-6; TCRdb reports TRBD1, a call that lacks DNA to check it against. Germline V gene lookup returns CDR1 SGHAT and CDR2 FQNNGV. The CDR3 totals 14 residues. Here the CDR3 reads CASRGGGANSPLHF.

The CDR3 is CASSPGGNQPQHF. This chain joins TRBV19 and TRBJ1-5; no DNA is available, so the TRBD1 call from TCRdb remains unchecked. CDR1 and CDR2 from the germline V gene are LNHDA and SQIVND (reference sequence). CDR3 length: 13 amino acids.

Considering frequency, this clonotype is medium-sized (0.01 to 0.1%). V usage is TRBV20-1 and J usage is TRBJ1-1; TCRdb reports TRBD1, a call that lacks DNA to check it against. The germline gives CDR1 DFQATT, CDR2 SNEGSKA (reference sequence). The CDR3 is 15 amino acids. The CDR3 sequence is CSARDPGAKKTEAFF.

In terms of frequency, this clonotype is medium-sized. The chain links TRBV4-1 to TRBJ2-6. Germline assignment: CDR1 MGHRA and CDR2 YSYEKL. This CDR3 has 15 amino acids. CDR3 in amino acids: CASSLGETGANVLTF.

This clonotype is deemed hyperexpanded by its frequency. The V call is TRBV6-2 or TRBV6-3, the J call TRBJ2-5; TCRdb selects TRBD1, and the lack of DNA leaves this call unchecked. Looked up from germline, CDR1 is MNHEY and CDR2 is SVGEGT. The CDR3 has 14 amino acids. CDR3 region: CASSYQGTLETQYF.

This clonotype registers large (0.1 to 1%) by frequency. The chain is built from TRBV27 and TRBJ2-5. Germline V lookup: CDR1 MNHEY, CDR2 SMNVEV (reference sequence). CDR3 length: 13 amino acids. This chain's CDR3 is CASSLRLQETQYF.

Considering frequency, this clonotype is medium-sized. The chain joins TRBV20-1 to TRBJ1-3; TCRdb reports TRBD1, a call that lacks DNA to check it against. CDR1 is DFQATT, CDR2 SNEGSKA, per germline (reference sequence). The CDR3 is made up of 14 amino acids. Here the CDR3 reads CSARGDRVGNTIYF.

By frequency, this clonotype registers large. The genes are TRBV14 and TRBJ2-2. The germline V gene has CDR1 SGHDN and CDR2 FVKESK. The CDR3 has 15 amino acids. This chain's CDR3 is CASSQIAFGTGELFF.

The chain recombines TRBV19 with TRBJ2-3; TCRdb's D call, TRBD2, is unchecked because there is no DNA. The CDR3 length is 17 residues. Germline assignment: CDR1 LNHDA and CDR2 SQIVND (reference sequence). CDR3 protein: CASSSKGLPVPTDTQYF.